The next 26 T cell receptor beta chains were all read from a single sample in a study of blood T cell repertoires in COVID-19. TCRdb's table, derived via immunoSEQ multiplex PCR, lists solely in-frame clones and lacks some. The data contain about 74,000 clones, about 86% of them singletons. The material sequenced was peripheral blood. Receptors were obtained from a woman older than 75 with active or convalescent COVID-19.

This chain connects TRBV9 to TRBJ1-2; TRBD1 aligns across 7 bases. V lost 5 bases, J lost 2 bases, and 12 bases stayed unmatched. The CDR3 runs to 16 residues. From germline, CDR1 is SGDLS and CDR2 YYNGEE. This chain's CDR3 is CASSNWGTDINYGYTF. CDR3 sequence (DNA): TGTGCCAGCAGTAATTGGGGGACAGATATAAACTATGGCTACACCTTC.

The gene calls are TRBV5-1 and TRBJ1-1; D gene unclear. CDR1 and CDR2 (germline): SGHRS, YFSETQ. The CDR3 spans 13 residues. The V end was cut by 0 bases, the J end by 6 bases, with 9 bases between. The CDR3 here is CASSLGALSEAFF. CDR3 nucleotides: TGCGCCAGCAGCTTGGGGGCTCTCTCTGAAGCTTTCTTT.

This chain joins TRBV7-4 and TRBJ2-1; no clear D. The V end lost 3 bases, the J end lost 10 bases, and 16 bases lay between the germline ends. Per germline, CDR1 SGHVT and CDR2 SQSDAQ. The CDR3 totals 14 residues. CDR3 nucleotide sequence: TGTGCCAGCAGCTTTACCTCCTTTTGGAGAGAGCAGTTCTTC. Residues: CASSFTSFWREQFF.

The chain employs TRBV6-2 or TRBV6-3 and TRBJ1-5, with no clear D. Trimming stripped 1 base from V and 7 bases from J, with 8 bases between. CDR1 MNHEY and CDR2 SVGEGT come from the germline V gene. The CDR3 runs to 13 residues. Here the CDR3 DNA reads TGTGCCAGCAGTTACTTGAGGGAGCAGCCCCAGCATTTT. Protein sequence: CASSYLREQPQHF.

The rearrangement joins TRBV19 to TRBJ2-7; TRBD1 is a possible D gene (7 bases). Germline V gene data show CDR1 as LNHDA and CDR2 as SQIVND (reference sequence). The CDR3 loop spans 14 amino acids. V lost 3 bases and J 4 bases, leaving 13 bases between the germline ends. CDR3 DNA: TGTGCCAGTAGTATGACCCAGGGGGGATACGAGCAGTACTTC. Translating gives CASSMTQGGYEQYF.

This clone was seen a single time. This chain uses TRBV19 with TRBJ2-3; D not resolved. CDR3 length: 13 amino acids. Germline V lookup: CDR1 LNHDA, CDR2 SQIVND (reference sequence). V lost 7 bases to trimming and J lost 1 base, with 9 bases between them. The CDR3 DNA reads TGTGCCAGTACCGTCCAGGGCACAGATACGCAGTATTTT. Protein product: CASTVQGTDTQYF.

The CDR3 DNA is TGTGCCAGCAGCTCGGCGGGGGACTACACTGAAGCTTTCTTT. Encoded protein: CASSSAGDYTEAFF. This chain connects TRBV5-4 to TRBJ1-1, with D perhaps TRBD1 (5 bases). The germline V gene encodes CDR1 SGHNT and CDR2 YYREEE (reference sequence). Trimming shortened V by 3 bases and J by 3 bases, and 12 bases separated the two germline ends. The CDR3 has 14 amino acids. The full variable domain, in which reference TRBV5-4 and TRBJ1-1 provide the parts outside the CDR3, is ETGVTQSPTHLIKTRGQQVTLRCSSQSGHNTVSWYQQALGQGPQFIFQYYREEENGRGNFPPRFSGLQFPNYSSELNVNALELDDSALYLCASSSAGDYTEAFFGQGTRLTVV.

The chain has TRBV7-2 and TRBJ2-2, with TRBD2 matching over 7 bases. The V gene end was trimmed by 5 bases and the J gene end by 2 bases; junction bases not matched to a gene: 11. The length of the CDR3 is 17 residues. Germline assignment: CDR1 SGHTA and CDR2 FQGNSA. CDR3 bases: TGTGCCAGCAGCCCCTCCGGCAAGCGGGGAAACACCGGGGAGCTGTTTTTT. This gives the protein CASSPSGKRGNTGELFF.

The rearrangement links TRBV7-8 to TRBJ2-7; maybe TRBD1 (6 bases). The V gene's germline CDR1 is SGHVS and CDR2 FQNEAQ. This CDR3 contains 13 residues. With 5 bases removed from V and 3 bases from J, the gap between germline ends came to 11 bases. The CDR3: CASSRDTLYEQYF. CDR3 nucleotides: TGTGCCAGCAGCCGGGACACACTCTACGAGCAGTACTTC.

Comments on this clone: This same CDR3 is encoded by further DNA sequences in the sample. DNA of the CDR3: TGCGCCAGCAGCCTCGGACACCTTAACACTGAAGCTTTCTTT. This encodes CASSLGHLNTEAFF. V is TRBV5-1 and J is TRBJ1-1; tentative D call: TRBD1 (5 bases). The length of the CDR3 is 14 residues. Germline-derived CDR1 and CDR2 are SGHRS and YFSETQ. V lost 4 bases to trimming and J lost 2 bases, with 12 bases between them.

The chain carries TRBV5-4 and TRBJ1-2; TRBD1 matches 7 bases. The germline V gene has CDR1 SGHNT and CDR2 YYREEE (reference sequence). Trimming at V came to 9 bases and at J to 7 bases, leaving 18 bases not matched to a gene. The CDR3 is 15 residues long. This CDR3 is CATRGWDRKGGGYTF. In DNA form, the CDR3 reads TGTGCCACCCGGGGGTGGGACAGAAAAGGGGGTGGCTACACCTTC.

The chain recombines TRBV6-1 with TRBJ2-3; D may be TRBD1 (6 bases). The CDR3 runs 16 residues. V dropped 3 bases and J dropped 1 base, with 14 bases sitting between them. Per the germline V gene, CDR1 is MNHNS and CDR2 is SASEGT. The CDR3 nucleotides are TGTGCCAGCAGTGATTTACGGGGACACCGCACAGATACGCAGTATTTT. It specifies CASSDLRGHRTDTQYF.

This sequence joins TRBV9 and TRBJ2-1, with 12 bases lining up with TRBD2. The CDR3 loop spans 15 amino acids. Per germline, CDR1 SGDLS and CDR2 YYNGEE. The J segment lost 7 bases and the V segment lost 3 bases, leaving 5 bases of the junction unmatched. This chain's CDR3 is CASSGPSGGENEQFF. The CDR3 region has the DNA TGTGCCAGCAGCGGACCTAGCGGGGGGGAGAATGAGCAGTTCTTC.

The chain recombines TRBV3-1 (or the pseudogene TRBV3-2) with TRBJ2-7, with 11 bases matching TRBD2. This CDR3 is 18 amino acids long. The germline gives CDR1 LGHDT, CDR2 YNNKEL (reference sequence). V lost 1 base and J lost 0; bases outside the gene matches: 8. This CDR3 is CASSQVELAGAFSYEQYF. The CDR3 region has the DNA TGTGCCAGCAGCCAAGTTGAACTAGCGGGGGCTTTCTCCTACGAGCAGTACTTC.

In this sample, this clone turned up a few times. This chain uses TRBV21-1 with TRBJ1-4. TRBV21-1 is reported as a pseudogene. CDR3 length: 16 residues. The CDR3 nucleotides are TGTGCCAGCAGCAAAGTCGAGGCACGGAGCGTTGAAAAACTGTTTTTT. Translated, it gives CASSKVEARSVEKLFF.

The CDR3: CASSLSGGWADTQYF. CDR3 nucleotide sequence: TGTGCCAGCAGCCTTTCAGGGGGCTGGGCAGATACGCAGTATTTT. The V and J genes are TRBV4-2 and TRBJ2-3; 8 bases fit TRBD1. CDR3 length: 15 residues. Germline V gene data show CDR1 as LGHNA and CDR2 as YNFKEQ. With V trimmed by 4 bases and J by 4 bases, 7 bases remained unmatched.

This chain connects TRBV11-2 to TRBJ2-7; D perhaps matches TRBD1 (6 bases). V was trimmed by 3 bases and J by 0 bases, leaving 12 bases between them. From germline, CDR1 is SGHAT and CDR2 FQNNGV. The CDR3 runs 15 residues. The CDR3 loop reads CASSLGHSNSYEQYF. The CDR3 DNA reads as TGTGCCAGCAGCTTGGGACATAGCAACTCCTACGAGCAGTACTTC.

The chain is built from TRBV5-1 and TRBJ1-3; D remains unclear. The CDR3 is 15 residues long. V was trimmed by 0 bases and J by 0 bases, leaving 7 bases between them. CDR1 is SGHRS and CDR2 is YFSETQ in the germline V gene. CDR3 sequence reads: CASSLDGGSGNTIYF. The CDR3 DNA reads as TGCGCCAGCAGCTTGGACGGAGGCTCTGGAAACACCATATATTTT.

This clone was seen once. The chain carries TRBV7-2 and TRBJ1-6; perhaps TRBD1 as D (6 bases). The CDR3 contains 15 residues. V was pared by 1 base and J by 9 bases, with 13 bases between. The germline V gene encodes CDR1 SGHTA and CDR2 FQGNSA. The CDR3 nucleotides read TGTGCCAGCAGCTTAGAGGCACAGGGCAGTTCACCCCTCCACTTT. It codes for CASSLEAQGSSPLHF. Using reference TRBV7-2 and TRBJ1-6 for the parts outside the CDR3, the full variable domain is GAGVSQSPSNKVTEKGKDVELRCDPISGHTALYWYRQSLGQGLEFLIYFQGNSAPDKSGLPSDRFSAERTGGSVSTLTIQRTQQEDSAVYLCASSLEAQGSSPLHFGNGTRLTVT.

V gene TRBV3-1 (or the pseudogene TRBV3-2) combines with J gene TRBJ2-7; 8 nucleotides align to TRBD1. With V trimmed by 4 bases and J by 2 bases, 7 bases remained unmatched. Germline-derived CDR1 and CDR2 are LGHDT and YNNKEL (reference sequence). The CDR3 totals 15 residues. The CDR3 DNA sequence: TGTGCCAGCAGCCGACCGGGGACAGGAGCCTACGAGCAGTACTTC. It translates to CASSRPGTGAYEQYF.

This chain links TRBV18 with TRBJ2-7; 8 bases fit TRBD1. Losses at the gene ends were 0 bases for V and 4 bases for J; bases not matched to a gene: 5. This CDR3 has 15 residues. The V gene's germline CDR1 is KGHSH and CDR2 LQKENI. The CDR3 protein is CASSPPTGASYEQYF. As DNA, the CDR3 is TGTGCCAGCTCACCACCGACAGGGGCTTCATACGAGCAGTACTTC. The variable domain in full, completed from reference TRBV18 and TRBJ2-7, reads NAGVMQNPRHLVRRRGQEARLRCSPMKGHSHVYWYRQLPEEGLKFMVYLQKENIIDESGMPKERFSAEFPKEGPSILRIQQVVRGDSAAYFCASSPPTGASYEQYFGPGTRLTVT.

The V call is TRBV18, the J call TRBJ1-1; 10 bases are shared with TRBD1. This CDR3 is 16 amino acids long. Germline-derived CDR1 and CDR2 are KGHSH and LQKENI. J lost 4 bases, V lost 3 bases, and 8 bases had no gene match. CDR3 residues: CASSPPTGGSITEAFF. Here the CDR3 DNA reads TGTGCCAGCTCACCTCCGACAGGGGGCAGTATCACTGAAGCTTTCTTT.

The chain is built from TRBV5-1 and TRBJ1-6; possible D gene TRBD1, 6 bases. V was trimmed by 3 bases and J by 0 bases, leaving 13 bases between them. There are 17 residues in the CDR3. Looked up from germline, CDR1 is SGHRS and CDR2 is YFSETQ. CDR3 nucleotide sequence: TGCGCCAGCAGCTCACGACAGGACTCCTCCTATAATTCACCCCTCCACTTT. Amino acids: CASSSRQDSSYNSPLHF.

The V gene is TRBV27, the J gene TRBJ1-1, with D perhaps TRBD1 (6 bases). Trimming removed 1 base from V and 9 bases from J, with 15 bases in between. The V gene's germline CDR1 is MNHEY and CDR2 SMNVEV (reference sequence). This CDR3 comprises 14 residues. CDR3 amino acids: CASSLWQGSRKAFF. CDR3 DNA sequence: TGTGCCAGCAGTTTATGGCAGGGGAGTAGGAAAGCTTTCTTT.

This clone turned up a few times. This chain uses TRBV18 with TRBJ1-2; 7 bases are a match to TRBD1. Germline V gene sequence: CDR1 KGHSH, CDR2 LQKENI. Germline trimming cut 5 bases from V and 5 bases from J; bases unmatched to any gene: 8. This CDR3 has 14 residues. As DNA, the CDR3 is TGTGCCAGCTCAGGATCGACGGGACAGTATGGCTACACCTTC. Encoded protein: CASSGSTGQYGYTF.

Concerning this clone itself: The identical CDR3 is also encoded by other nucleotide sequences in the sample. The chain couples TRBV5-4 to TRBJ1-4, with D perhaps TRBD1 (6 bases). Trimming cost V 1 base and J 5 bases, with 6 bases left between them. The germline gives CDR1 SGHNT, CDR2 YYREEE (reference sequence). The CDR3 consists of 13 residues. CDR3 sequence (DNA): TGTGCCAGCAGCTTGACAGGGAATGAAAAACTGTTTTTT. Translation gives CASSLTGNEKLFF.